The T cell receptor beta chain under discussion was sequenced for a study of identical twins. Study outcomes and limitations: Cord blood beta clonotypes that were abundant carried fewer insertions, and memory repertoires showed no such trend.

Deletions cut 5 bases from V and 6 bases from J, with 8 bases between. Germline assignment: CDR1 MNHEY and CDR2 SVGEGT. This CDR3 is built from 11 residues. This clonotype was seen more than once but under ten times. Its specificity is not known. A single record per CDR3 protein comes from TCRdb applying MiXCR to the 5' RACE reads. The top ten hold over 4% of the sample, which has hundreds of thousands of distinct CDR3 sequences, over 20% seen once. These data also featured in a second study, about T cells expressing NK-cell markers. As that report states: Seven of the eight sequenced donors were classified as HCMV-seropositive, and one was classified as seronegative. Sorting was restricted to alpha-beta TCR T cells by an anti-gamma-delta TCR antibody in several experiments.

The source of this sequence is a woman between 18 and 29 years old in good health. The chain is built from TRBV6-2 or TRBV6-3 and TRBJ2-7; D ambiguous. Source material: PBMCs. The CDR3 region has the DNA TGTGCCAGCAGTACCATCTTCGAGCAGTACTTC. It encodes CASSTIFEQYF.